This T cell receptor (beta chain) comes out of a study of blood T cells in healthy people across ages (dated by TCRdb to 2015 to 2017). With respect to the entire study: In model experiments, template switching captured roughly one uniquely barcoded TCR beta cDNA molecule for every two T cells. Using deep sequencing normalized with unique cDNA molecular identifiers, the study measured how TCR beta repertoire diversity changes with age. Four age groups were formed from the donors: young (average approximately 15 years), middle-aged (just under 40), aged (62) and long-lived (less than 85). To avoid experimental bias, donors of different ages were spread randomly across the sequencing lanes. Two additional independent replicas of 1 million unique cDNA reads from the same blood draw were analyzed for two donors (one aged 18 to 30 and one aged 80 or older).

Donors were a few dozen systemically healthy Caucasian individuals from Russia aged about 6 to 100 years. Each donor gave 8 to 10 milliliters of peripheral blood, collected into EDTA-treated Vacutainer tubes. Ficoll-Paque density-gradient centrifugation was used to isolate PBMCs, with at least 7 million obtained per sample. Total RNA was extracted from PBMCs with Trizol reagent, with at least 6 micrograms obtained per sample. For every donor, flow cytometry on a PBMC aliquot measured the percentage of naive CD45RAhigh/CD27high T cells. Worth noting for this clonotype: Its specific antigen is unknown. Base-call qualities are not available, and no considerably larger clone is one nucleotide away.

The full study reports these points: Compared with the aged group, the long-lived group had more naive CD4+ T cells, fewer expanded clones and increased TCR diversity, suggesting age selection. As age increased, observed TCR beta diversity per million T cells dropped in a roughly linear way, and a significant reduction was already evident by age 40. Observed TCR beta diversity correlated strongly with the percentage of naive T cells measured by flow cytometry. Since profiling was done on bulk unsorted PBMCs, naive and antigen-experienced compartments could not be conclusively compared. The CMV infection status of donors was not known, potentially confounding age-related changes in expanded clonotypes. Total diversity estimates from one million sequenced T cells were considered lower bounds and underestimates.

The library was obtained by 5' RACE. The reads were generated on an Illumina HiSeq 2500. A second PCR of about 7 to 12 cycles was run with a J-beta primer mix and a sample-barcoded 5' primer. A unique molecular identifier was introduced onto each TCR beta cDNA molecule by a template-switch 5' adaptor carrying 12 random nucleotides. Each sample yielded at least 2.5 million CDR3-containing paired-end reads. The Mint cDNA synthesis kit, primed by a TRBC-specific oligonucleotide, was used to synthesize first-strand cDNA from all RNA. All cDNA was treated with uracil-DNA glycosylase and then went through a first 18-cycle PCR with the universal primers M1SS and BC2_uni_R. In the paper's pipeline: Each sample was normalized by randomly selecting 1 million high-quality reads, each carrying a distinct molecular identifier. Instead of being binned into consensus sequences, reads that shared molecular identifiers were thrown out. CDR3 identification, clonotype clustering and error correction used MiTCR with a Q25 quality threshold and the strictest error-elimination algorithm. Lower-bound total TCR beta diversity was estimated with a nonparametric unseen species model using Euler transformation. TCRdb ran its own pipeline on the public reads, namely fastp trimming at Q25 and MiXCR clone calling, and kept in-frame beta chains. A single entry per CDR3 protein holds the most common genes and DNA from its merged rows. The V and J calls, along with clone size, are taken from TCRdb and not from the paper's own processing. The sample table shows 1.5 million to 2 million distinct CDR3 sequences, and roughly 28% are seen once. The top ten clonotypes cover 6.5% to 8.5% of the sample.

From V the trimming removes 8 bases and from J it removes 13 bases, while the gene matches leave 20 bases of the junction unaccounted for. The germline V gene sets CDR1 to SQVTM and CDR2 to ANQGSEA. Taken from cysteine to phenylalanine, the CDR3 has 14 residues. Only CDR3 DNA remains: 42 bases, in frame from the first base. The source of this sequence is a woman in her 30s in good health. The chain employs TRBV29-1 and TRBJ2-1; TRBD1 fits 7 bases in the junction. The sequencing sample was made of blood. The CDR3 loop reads CSTLNTGAENIQFF. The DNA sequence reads TGCAGCACCCTTAATACAGGGGCGGAAAACATTCAGTTCTTC.